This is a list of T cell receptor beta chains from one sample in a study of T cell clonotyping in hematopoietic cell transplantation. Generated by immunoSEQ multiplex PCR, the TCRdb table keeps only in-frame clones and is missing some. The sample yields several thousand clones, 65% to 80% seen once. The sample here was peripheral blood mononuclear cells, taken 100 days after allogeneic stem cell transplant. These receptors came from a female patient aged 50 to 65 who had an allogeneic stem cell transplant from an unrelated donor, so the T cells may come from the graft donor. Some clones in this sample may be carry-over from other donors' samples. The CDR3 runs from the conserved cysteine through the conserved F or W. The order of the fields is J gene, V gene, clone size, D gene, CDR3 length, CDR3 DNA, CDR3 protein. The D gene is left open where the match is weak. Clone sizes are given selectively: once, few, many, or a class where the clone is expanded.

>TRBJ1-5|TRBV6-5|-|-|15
TGTGCCAGCAGTCTTGGGGGAGGGGGCAATCAGCCCCAGCATTTT
CASSLGGGGNQPQHF
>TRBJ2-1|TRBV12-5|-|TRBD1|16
TGTGCTAGTGGTTCAAGTTGGACAGGGCCTCACAATGAGCAGTTCTTC
CASGSSWTGPHNEQFF
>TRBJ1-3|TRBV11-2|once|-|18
TGTGCCAGCAGCTATCGCGAGGGGTTCTCCTTCTCTGGAAACACCATATATTTT
CASSYREGFSFSGNTIYF
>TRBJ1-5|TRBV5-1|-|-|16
TGCGCCAGCAGCTTGGCCCCCGGGACACCCAATCAGCCCCAGCATTTT
CASSLAPGTPNQPQHF
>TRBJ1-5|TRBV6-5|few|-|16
TGTGCCAGCAGTTACTCAAGGCAGGGACGGAATCAGCCCCAGCATTTT
CASSYSRQGRNQPQHF
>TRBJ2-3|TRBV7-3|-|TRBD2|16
TGTGCCAGCAGCGCCGGCCGCGGGGGGTCCACAGATACGCAGTATTTT
CASSAGRGGSTDTQYF
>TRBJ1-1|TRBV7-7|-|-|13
TGTGCCAGCAGCTTCGCCAGAAACACTGAAGCTTTCTTT
CASSFARNTEAFF
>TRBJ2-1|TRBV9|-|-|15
TGTGCCAGCAGCGTAGCTCCGGGGTTGTACAATGAGCAGTTCTTC
CASSVAPGLYNEQFF
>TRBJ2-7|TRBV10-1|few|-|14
TGCGCCAGCAGTCAAACCGGGTCGACCTACGAGCAGTACTTC
CASSQTGSTYEQYF
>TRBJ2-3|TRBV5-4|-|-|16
TGTGCCAGCAGCTTGGTAGGGGAGAAGGGCACAGATACGCAGTATTTT
CASSLVGEKGTDTQYF
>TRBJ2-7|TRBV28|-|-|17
TGTGCCAGCAGTCCCCTATTCGGGGCCGTAGACTCCTACGAGCAGTACTTC
CASSPLFGAVDSYEQYF
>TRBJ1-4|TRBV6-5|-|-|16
TGTGCCAGCAGTTACTCGATCGCGGGCCAGAATGAAAAACTGTTTTTT
CASSYSIAGQNEKLFF
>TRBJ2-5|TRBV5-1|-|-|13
TGCGCCAGCAGCTTTGGCGAGGGGGGGACCCAGTACTTC
CASSFGEGGTQYF
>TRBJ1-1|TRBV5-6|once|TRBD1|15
TGTGCCAGCAGCTTGGGAGGGGGCGGAAGGACTGAAGCTTTCTTT
CASSLGGGGRTEAFF
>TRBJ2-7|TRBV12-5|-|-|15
TGTGCTAGTGGTTTGCCCATGGACACGGGGAACGAGCAGTACTTC
CASGLPMDTGNEQYF
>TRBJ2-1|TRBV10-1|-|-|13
TGCGCCAGCCGGCGGCAGGGGGAGGGTGAGCAGTTCTTC
CASRRQGEGEQFF
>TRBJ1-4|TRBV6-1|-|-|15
TGTGCCAGCAGTGAAAGGGGTGAATTTAATGAAAAACTGTTTTTT
CASSERGEFNEKLFF
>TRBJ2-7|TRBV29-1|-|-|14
TGCAGCGTTGAGGGCCGGGATGGTACCTACGAGCAGTACTTC
CSVEGRDGTYEQYF
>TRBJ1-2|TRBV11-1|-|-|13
TGTGCCAGCAGCTTAAAGGGGCTGGGAGGCTACACCTTC
CASSLKGLGGYTF
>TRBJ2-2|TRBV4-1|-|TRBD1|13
TGCGCTTCGACAGGGGGGGGCACCGGGGAGCTGTTTTTT
CASTGGGTGELFF
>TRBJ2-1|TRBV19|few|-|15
TGTGCCAGTAGTTACATGTCGGGACCCACCAATGAGCAGTTCTTC
CASSYMSGPTNEQFF
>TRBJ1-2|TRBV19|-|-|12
TGTGCCAGTAGTGGGGGCGATTATGGCTACACCTTC
CASSGGDYGYTF
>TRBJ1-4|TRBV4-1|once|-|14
TGCGCCAGCAGCCCCTATGATGGGGGTGAAAAACTGTTTTTT
CASSPYDGGEKLFF
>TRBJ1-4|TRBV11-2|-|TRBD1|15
TGTGCCAGCAGCTTAGAGGCAGGGGGGGATGAAAAACTGTTTTTT
CASSLEAGGDEKLFF